This T cell receptor beta chain was found in a study of control samples from healthy donors and cancer patients. Using immunoSEQ multiplex PCR, the repertoire was profiled, and TCRdb retains in-frame clones only, with some absent. The sample carries about 140,000 clones, about 90% recorded once. Trimming took off 4 bases at V and 3 bases at J, with 17 bases between the two ends. Germline CDR1 SGHDT, CDR2 YYEEEE. CDR3 length: 16 amino acids. The receptor's source is a man between 18 and 29 years old in good health. The sample comprised blood. The chain uses TRBV5-6 and TRBJ1-5, with D maybe TRBD1 (6 bases). CDR3: CASSRDTPLLNQPQHF. The CDR3 DNA reads TGTGCCAGCAGCCGGGACACCCCGTTGCTCAATCAGCCCCAGCATTTT.